This T cell receptor beta chain was captured by sequencing in a study of blood T cell repertoires in COVID-19. For the study at large: The origin of the acute and convalescent COVID-19 samples was the United States, Italy and Spain. T cells, B-cell-depleted T cells, or PBMCs provided the cDNA or gDNA that served as material.

As to this clone: This specimen includes other DNA sequences encoding the same CDR3.

Study processing details: Amplified reference gene primers provided the basis for estimating nucleated cell counts. Sequencing used immunoSEQ multiplex PCR; TCRdb keeps in-frame clones, though not all of them. The DNA gave D and trimming, while V, J and clone size come from that table. Of 95,000 or so clones listed, about four fifths are singletons. Germline CDR1 MNHEY, CDR2 SMNVEV (reference sequence). The CDR3 is 13 residues long. V shed 3 bases and J shed 2 bases, with 7 bases lying between them. The sample taken for sequencing was peripheral blood. This TCR was recovered from a woman of 80 years or more with active or convalescent COVID-19. This rearrangement joins TRBV27 to TRBJ1-2; D uncertain. The CDR3 loop reads CASSFEGNYGYTF. As DNA, the CDR3 is TGTGCCAGCAGTTTCGAGGGAAACTATGGCTACACCTTC.